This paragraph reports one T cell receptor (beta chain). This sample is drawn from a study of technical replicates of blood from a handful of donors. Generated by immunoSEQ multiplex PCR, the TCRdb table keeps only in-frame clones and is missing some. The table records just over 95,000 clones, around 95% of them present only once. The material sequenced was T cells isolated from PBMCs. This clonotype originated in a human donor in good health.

In DNA, the CDR3 is TGTGCTAGTGGTCCGGGACAGGGGACGAATGAGCAGTTCTTC. Encoded protein: CASGPGQGTNEQFF. J is TRBJ2-1 and V is TRBV12-5, with TRBD1 matching over 10 bases. This CDR3 region has 14 residues. Trimming at V came to 5 bases and at J to 7 bases, leaving 5 bases not matched to a gene. The V gene's germline CDR1 is LGHNT and CDR2 FRNRAP.